The TCR beta chain described here comes from a study of blood T cell repertoires in COVID-19. Looking at the study overall: The United States, Italy and Spain provided the acute and convalescent COVID-19 samples. In each case, the material was cDNA or gDNA derived from T cells, B-cell-depleted T cells, or PBMCs.

The germline V gene encodes CDR1 KGHSH and CDR2 LQKENI. This CDR3 spans 15 amino acids. The V segment lost 2 bases and the J segment 5 bases; nucleotides outside the gene matches: 4. How the authors handled the data: Scientists estimated how many nucleated cells there were by amplifying reference gene primers. The table came from immunoSEQ multiplex PCR; TCRdb's copy has only in-frame clones and leaves some out. V, J and clone size are those of that table, while D and trimming were read from the DNA. The sample yields hundreds of thousands of clones, about nine tenths seen once. V usage is TRBV18 and J usage is TRBJ2-1, with 9 bases that match TRBD1. Sequenced input: peripheral blood. The receptor was derived from an elderly man with acute or convalescent COVID-19. CDR3 nucleotide sequence: TGTGCCAGCTCACCAACGGGACAGGGACACAATGAGCAGTTCTTC. It yields the protein CASSPTGQGHNEQFF. Full variable domain (remainder filled in from reference TRBV18 and TRBJ2-1): NAGVMQNPRHLVRRRGQEARLRCSPMKGHSHVYWYRQLPEEGLKFMVYLQKENIIDESGMPKERFSAEFPKEGPSILRIQQVVRGDSAAYFCASSPTGQGHNEQFFGPGTRLTVL.